This T cell receptor (beta chain) was sequenced in a study of T cells in Graves' hyperthyroidism and ophthalmopathy. Amplification targeted TCR beta CDR3 regions from RNA transcripts. HTBI primers were used for first-round RT-PCR of the TCR CDR3. TCRdb processed the multiplex PCR reads anew with MiXCR; each CDR3 protein has one entry. The top ten hold 42% of the sample, which has fewer than 110,000 distinct CDR3 sequences, roughly 15% seen once. Study results and limitations: In blood, most of the thyroid clonotypes expanded above 0.001 were also present. The model predicted ophthalmopathy a median about 6.6 months before onset. Separation of ophthalmopathy from stable hyperthyroidism was achieved by a 13 V-J model.

V gave up 4 bases and J gave up 5 bases; unmatched junction bases: 11. This CDR3 is built from 16 residues. CDR1 and CDR2 from the germline V gene are SGHAT and FQNNGV. In regard to this clonotype: Its antigen is not identified.

The sample taken for sequencing was blood. The clonotype comes from a woman aged 45-60 years with Graves' hyperthyroidism. The chain couples TRBV11-2 to TRBJ2-1; 7 bases match TRBD1. The CDR3: CASSYLTGAAHNEQFF. CDR3 coding DNA: TGTGCCAGCAGCTACCTTACAGGGGCCGCCCACAATGAGCAGTTCTTC.